The TCR beta chain under discussion was sequenced for a study of shared clonotypes between healthy human individuals. This clone was observed a few times. Running of the assay took place at deep level. The method was immunoSEQ multiplex PCR; TCRdb's version includes in-frame clones alone and lacks a portion of them. The sample lists more than 2,000,000 clones; approximately 95% were seen once. The CDR3 has 14 residues. The germline V and J ends were trimmed by 6 bases and 4 bases, with 15 bases remaining between them. Germline CDR1 and CDR2: MDHEN and SYDVKM. The TCR sequence derives from a man between 18 and 35 years old in good health. Some clones in this sample may be carry-over from other donors' samples. Sequences were obtained from naive CD4+ T cells from PBMCs. Subset here: CD45RA+ positively selected. The chain combines TRBV28 with TRBJ1-2; weak D call: TRBD1 (6 bases). DNA for the CDR3: TGTGCCAGCAGCTTTTCACAGGGTGGCTATGGCTACACCTTC. This sequence encodes CASSFSQGGYGYTF.